Listed below are T cell receptor beta chains from one sample, sequenced in a study of T-cell memory formation after mild COVID-19. TCRdb processed the 5' RACE reads anew with MiXCR; each CDR3 protein has one entry. The profile covers about 250,000 distinct CDR3 sequences, with 15% to 17% appearing a single time and approximately 2.1% taken by the ten largest. Input material: PBMCs or a T cell subset sorted from them (not recorded which). The receptors were sampled from an adult woman who had mild COVID-19 (a few samples of this study predate the infection). Cell type and time point are not known. The CDR3 runs from the conserved cysteine through the conserved F or W. The D gene is left open where the match is weak. Rows may omit the clone size; those that give it use once, few, many or a size class.

V	J	size	D	CDR3	DNA
TRBV10-3	TRBJ2-2	few	-	CAISETGLPGELFF	TGTGCCATCAGTGAGACGGGTCTTCCCGGGGAGCTGTTTTTT
TRBV5-1	TRBJ2-5	-	-	CASSFGVPQETQYF	TGCGCCAGCAGCTTCGGGGTGCCCCAAGAGACCCAGTACTTC
TRBV29-1	TRBJ2-2	many	-	CSVEDLRVGELFF	TGCAGCGTTGAAGATCTCAGGGTCGGGGAGCTGTTTTTT
TRBV29-1	TRBJ1-2	few	TRBD1	CSVSGGRDRGLYGYTF	TGCAGCGTGAGCGGGGGCCGGGACAGGGGTTTGTATGGCTACACCTTC
TRBV20-1	TRBJ2-3	few	-	CSAFRGASTTDTQYF	TGCAGTGCCTTCCGGGGGGCCTCGACAACAGATACGCAGTATTTT
TRBV6-6	TRBJ2-7	many	TRBD1	CASSLGQGGEQYF	TGTGCCAGCAGTTTGGGACAGGGTGGCGAGCAGTACTTC
TRBV2	TRBJ2-2	-	TRBD1	CASNPDRGGLTGELFF	TGTGCCAGCAATCCCGACAGGGGCGGTCTGACCGGGGAGCTGTTTTTT
TRBV7-2	TRBJ1-6	-	TRBD1	CASSLGQGYGVPLHF	TGTGCCAGCAGCTTAGGACAGGGATATGGGGTACCCCTCCACTTT
TRBV12-3/TRBV12-4	TRBJ1-2	-	-	CASSFRRRQTAYGYTF	TGTGCCAGCAGTTTTAGGAGGAGACAGACGGCCTATGGCTACACCTTC
TRBV5-1	TRBJ2-2	-	-	CASSLPIVTGELFF	TGCGCCAGCAGCTTGCCAATCGTCACCGGGGAGCTGTTTTTT
TRBV4-2	TRBJ2-1	-	-	CASTTGPSSYNEQFF	TGTGCCAGCACTACCGGGCCCAGCTCCTACAATGAGCAGTTCTTC